This T cell receptor (beta chain) emerged from a study of human T cells and chemical hapten exposure. Overall study findings and caveats: Expanded TCRs made up significantly more big CDR3 similarity clusters than controls did.

A word on this clonotype: What it binds is unknown.

MiXCR was run by TCRdb on the RACE reads, yielding one entry per CDR3 protein. The sample includes roughly 84,000 distinct CDR3 sequences, less than 14% of them seen just once. This sample's time point: patch test 3, about 24 weeks after DPC sensitization. Treatment denoted: therapeutic diphenylcyclopropenone sensitization with weekly scalp DPC. The CDR3 totals 15 residues. The germline CDR1 and CDR2 sequences are GTSNPN and SVGIG (reference sequence). The V end was cut by 4 bases, the J end by 3 bases, with 15 bases between. This chain links TRBV30 with TRBJ2-2, with D maybe TRBD2 (5 bases). Sequenced material: whole blood, taken in connection with sensitization to the hapten diphenylcyclopropenone (DPC). The TCR originated in a woman aged 45-60 years with alopecia areata. Some clones in this sample may be carry-over from other donors' samples. In nucleotides, the CDR3 is TGTGCCTGGAAAGAGATTAGCGTTGACACCGGGGAGCTGTTTTTT. Protein sequence: CAWKEISVDTGELFF.